This T cell receptor beta chain stems from a study of T cells in Graves' hyperthyroidism and ophthalmopathy. This clonotype was observed at least ten times. Among ophthalmopathy patients, the Clinical Activity Score reached at least 3, the NOSPECS grade reached at least 4, and duration remained under 3 months. TCR beta CDR3 regions were amplified from RNA transcripts. A first-round RT-PCR of the TCR CDR3 used the HTBI primer set. TCRdb recomputed calls from the multiplex PCR reads with MiXCR, one row per CDR3 protein. The table has about 370,000 distinct CDR3 sequences, over 12% seen once. This receptor was identified in a woman in her sixties with Graves' ophthalmopathy. Input material: blood.

The CDR3 DNA follows: TGTGCCAGCTTAAAAGGAACGTGGAATGAGCAGTTCTTC. Protein: CASLKGTWNEQFF. The V call is TRBV28, the J call TRBJ2-1; D is unresolved. Germline CDR1 and CDR2: MDHEN and SYDVKM. The CDR3 is 13 residues long. Trimming left V 8 bases short and J 7 bases short, with 15 bases between. The full variable domain, completed using reference TRBV28 and TRBJ2-1, is DVKVTQSSRYLVKRTGEKVFLECVQDMDHENMFWYRQDPGLGLRLIYFSYDVKMKEKGDIPEGYSVSREKKERFSLILESASTNQTSMYLCASLKGTWNEQFFGPGTRLTVL.